These T cell receptor beta chains were read from a single sample in a study of blood T cell repertoires in COVID-19. Generated by immunoSEQ multiplex PCR, the TCRdb table keeps only in-frame clones and is missing some. The sample has some 380,000 clones; nearly 90% are singletons. The specimen was peripheral blood. These receptors all stem from a man between 18 and 29 years old with active or convalescent COVID-19. CDR3s include the opening cysteine and the closing phenylalanine or tryptophan. A D gene is named only where the DNA matches it firmly. Where a row states a size, it is once, few, many or the class of an expanded clone; other rows omit it.

NA | TRBJ1-5 | TRBV5-4 | NA | CASSLWSAGYNQPQHF | TGTGCCAGCAGCTTATGGAGCGCAGGGTACAATCAGCCCCAGCATTTT
NA | TRBJ2-7 | TRBV28 | NA | CASRRLSEQYF | TGTGCCAGCAGACGACTCAGCGAGCAGTACTTC
NA | TRBJ2-1 | TRBV29-1 | NA | CSVLNGRDNNNEQFF | TGCAGCGTCTTGAATGGCAGGGACAACAACAATGAGCAGTTCTTC
NA | TRBJ1-5 | TRBV19 | NA | CASSIRSGTHQPQHF | TGTGCCAGTAGTATTAGGTCAGGGACTCATCAGCCCCAGCATTTT
NA | TRBJ2-3 | TRBV2 | NA | CASSEPTATDTQYF | TGTGCCAGCAGTGAGCCCACAGCCACAGATACGCAGTATTTT
TRBD1 | TRBJ1-2 | TRBV5-6 | NA | CASSGKFGTASSANYGYTF | TGTGCCAGCAGCGGAAAATTCGGGACAGCCAGCTCCGCTAACTATGGCTACACCTTC
NA | TRBJ1-6 | TRBV5-1 | once | CASSPQDTVNSPLHF | TGCGCCAGCAGCCCCCAGGACACGGTTAATTCACCCCTCCACTTT
TRBD1 | TRBJ2-7 | TRBV18 | NA | CASSTGTESYEQYF | TGTGCCAGCTCAACAGGGACAGAATCCTACGAGCAGTACTTC
TRBD2 | TRBJ2-3 | TRBV7-2 | NA | CASSLEASGGARDTQYF | TGTGCCAGCAGCTTAGAGGCTAGCGGGGGGGCAAGAGATACGCAGTATTTT
NA | TRBJ2-7 | TRBV2 | NA | CASSERGTTNHEQYF | TGTGCCAGCAGTGAGCGTGGGACAACTAATCACGAGCAGTACTTC
NA | TRBJ2-2 | TRBV27 | NA | CAAGWTGELFF | TGTGCCGCGGGGTGGACCGGGGAGCTGTTTTTT
NA | TRBJ2-2 | TRBV4-3 | NA | CASSQDDGGGNTGELFF | TGCGCCAGCAGCCAAGATGATGGGGGGGGCAACACCGGGGAGCTGTTTTTT
TRBD1 | TRBJ1-2 | TRBV19 | NA | CASSMEATGNYGYTF | TGTGCCAGTAGTATGGAAGCGACAGGGAACTATGGCTACACCTTC
NA | TRBJ1-1 | TRBV28 | NA | CASSPVREAKAFF | TGTGCCAGCAGCCCTGTGAGGGAGGCAAAAGCTTTCTTT
TRBD2 | TRBJ2-3 | TRBV7-8 | NA | CASSRGLAGGKGTDTQYF | TGTGCCAGCAGCCGAGGACTAGCGGGGGGTAAGGGCACAGATACGCAGTATTTT
NA | TRBJ2-1 | TRBV28 | NA | CASSPAGRNEQFF | TGTGCCAGCAGTCCCGCAGGCCGCAATGAGCAGTTCTTC
TRBD2 | TRBJ2-2 | TRBV19 | NA | CASSIDELAGVTGELFF | TGTGCCAGTAGTATAGATGAACTAGCGGGAGTCACCGGGGAGCTGTTTTTT
NA | TRBJ1-2 | TRBV2 | NA | CASTRSRESYGYTF | TGTGCCAGCACCCGGTCACGAGAATCTTATGGCTACACCTTC